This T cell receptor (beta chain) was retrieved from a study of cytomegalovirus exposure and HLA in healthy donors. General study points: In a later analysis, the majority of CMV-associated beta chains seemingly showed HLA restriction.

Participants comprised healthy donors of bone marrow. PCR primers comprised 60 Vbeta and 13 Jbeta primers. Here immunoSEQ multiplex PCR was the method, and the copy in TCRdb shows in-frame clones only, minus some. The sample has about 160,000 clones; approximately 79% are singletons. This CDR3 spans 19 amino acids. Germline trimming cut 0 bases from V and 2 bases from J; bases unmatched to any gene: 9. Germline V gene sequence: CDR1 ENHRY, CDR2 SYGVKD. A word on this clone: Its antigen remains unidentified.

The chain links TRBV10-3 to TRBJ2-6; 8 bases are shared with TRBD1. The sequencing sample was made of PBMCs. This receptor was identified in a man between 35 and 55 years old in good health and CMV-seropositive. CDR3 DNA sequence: TGTGCCATCAGTGAGTCGAAGGACAGGGTCAGGGCTGGGGCCAACGTCCTGACTTTC. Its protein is CAISESKDRVRAGANVLTF.